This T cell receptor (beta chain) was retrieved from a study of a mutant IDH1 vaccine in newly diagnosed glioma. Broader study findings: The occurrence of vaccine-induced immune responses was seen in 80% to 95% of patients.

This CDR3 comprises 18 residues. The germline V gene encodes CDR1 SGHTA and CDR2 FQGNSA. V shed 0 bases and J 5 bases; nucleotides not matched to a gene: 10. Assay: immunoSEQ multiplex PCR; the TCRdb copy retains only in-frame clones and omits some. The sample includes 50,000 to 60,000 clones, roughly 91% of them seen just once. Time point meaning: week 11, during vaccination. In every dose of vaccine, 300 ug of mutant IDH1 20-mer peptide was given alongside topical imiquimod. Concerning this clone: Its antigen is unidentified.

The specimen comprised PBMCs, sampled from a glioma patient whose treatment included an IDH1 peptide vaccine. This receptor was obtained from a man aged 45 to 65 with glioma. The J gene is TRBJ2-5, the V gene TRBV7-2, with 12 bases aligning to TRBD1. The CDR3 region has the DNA TGTGCCAGCAGCTTAGCGTCCCCGGGACAGGGGGCAGGTGAGACCCAGTACTTC. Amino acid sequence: CASSLASPGQGAGETQYF.